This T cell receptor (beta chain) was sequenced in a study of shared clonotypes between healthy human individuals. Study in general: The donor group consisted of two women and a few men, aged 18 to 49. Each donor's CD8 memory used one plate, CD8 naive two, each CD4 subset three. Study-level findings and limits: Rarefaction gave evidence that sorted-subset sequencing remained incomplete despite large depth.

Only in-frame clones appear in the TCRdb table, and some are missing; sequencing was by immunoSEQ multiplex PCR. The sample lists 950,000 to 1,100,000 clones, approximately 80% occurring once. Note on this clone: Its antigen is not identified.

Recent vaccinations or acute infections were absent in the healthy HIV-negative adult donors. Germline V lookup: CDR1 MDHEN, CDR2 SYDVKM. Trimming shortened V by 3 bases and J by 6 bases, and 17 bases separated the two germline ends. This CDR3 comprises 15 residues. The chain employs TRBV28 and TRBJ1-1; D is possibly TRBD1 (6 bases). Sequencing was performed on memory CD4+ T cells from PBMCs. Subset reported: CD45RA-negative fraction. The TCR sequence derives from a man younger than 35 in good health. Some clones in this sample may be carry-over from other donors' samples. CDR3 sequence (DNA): TGTGCCAGCAGTTTCCCCACGGGACAACGGGCTGAAGCTTTCTTT. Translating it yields CASSFPTGQRAEAFF.